The sequence of this TCR beta chain was determined in a study of blood T cell repertoires in COVID-19. Sequencing used immunoSEQ multiplex PCR; TCRdb keeps in-frame clones, though not all of them. Of fewer than 300,000 clones in the sample, 70% to 90% are singletons; the top ten hold about 0.8%. CDR3 size: 15 residues. Germline loops: CDR1 MGHRA, CDR2 YSYEKL. J gave up 4 bases and V 1 base, and 5 bases lay outside the gene matches. The receptor was derived from a woman under 40 with acute or convalescent COVID-19. Sequencing was done on a sample of peripheral blood. V usage is TRBV4-1 and J usage is TRBJ2-7; 9 nucleotides line up with TRBD1. CDR3 amino acids: CASSQGDRAVYEQYF. The CDR3 region has the DNA TGCGCCAGCAGCCAAGGGGACAGGGCGGTGTACGAGCAGTACTTC.